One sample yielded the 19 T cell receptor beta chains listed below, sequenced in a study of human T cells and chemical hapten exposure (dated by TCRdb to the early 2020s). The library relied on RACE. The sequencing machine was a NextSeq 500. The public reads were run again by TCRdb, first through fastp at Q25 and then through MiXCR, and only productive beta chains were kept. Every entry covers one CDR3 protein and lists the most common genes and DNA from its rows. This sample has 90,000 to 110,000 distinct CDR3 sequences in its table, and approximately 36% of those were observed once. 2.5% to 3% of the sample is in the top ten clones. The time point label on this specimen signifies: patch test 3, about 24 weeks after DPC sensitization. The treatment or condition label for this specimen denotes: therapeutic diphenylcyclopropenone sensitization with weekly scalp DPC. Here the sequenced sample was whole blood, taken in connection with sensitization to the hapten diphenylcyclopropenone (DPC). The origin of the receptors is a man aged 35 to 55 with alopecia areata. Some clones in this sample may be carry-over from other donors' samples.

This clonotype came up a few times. Here the CDR3 DNA reads TGCAGTGCTCCCAGCGGCGGCACAGATACGCAGTATTTT. Translating gives CSAPSGGTDTQYF. This sequence joins TRBV20-1 and TRBJ2-3, with D possibly TRBD2 on 5 matching bases. CDR3 size: 13 residues. V lost 5 bases, J lost 1 base, and 10 bases lay in between. Looked up from germline, CDR1 is DFQATT and CDR2 is SNEGSKA (reference sequence).

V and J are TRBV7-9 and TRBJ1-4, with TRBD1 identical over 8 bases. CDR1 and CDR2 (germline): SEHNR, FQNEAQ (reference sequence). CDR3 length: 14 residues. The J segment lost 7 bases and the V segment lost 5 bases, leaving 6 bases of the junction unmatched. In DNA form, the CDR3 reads TGTGCCAGCAGCCCTCAGGGGGCAGGTGAAAAACTGTTTTTT. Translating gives CASSPQGAGEKLFF.

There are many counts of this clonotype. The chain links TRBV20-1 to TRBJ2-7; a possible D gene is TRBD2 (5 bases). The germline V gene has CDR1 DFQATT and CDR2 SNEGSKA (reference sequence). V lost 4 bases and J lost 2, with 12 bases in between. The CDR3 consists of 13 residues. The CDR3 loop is CSAIRAGTYEQYV. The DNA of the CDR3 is TGCAGTGCTATACGGGCCGGGACCTACGAGCAGTACGTC.

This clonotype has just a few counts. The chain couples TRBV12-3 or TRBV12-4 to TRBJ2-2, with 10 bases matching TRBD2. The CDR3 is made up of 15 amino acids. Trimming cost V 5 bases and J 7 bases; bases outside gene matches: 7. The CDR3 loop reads CASSPSGSPSGELFF. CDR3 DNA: TGTGCCAGCAGTCCTAGCGGGAGCCCCAGCGGGGAGCTGTTTTTT.

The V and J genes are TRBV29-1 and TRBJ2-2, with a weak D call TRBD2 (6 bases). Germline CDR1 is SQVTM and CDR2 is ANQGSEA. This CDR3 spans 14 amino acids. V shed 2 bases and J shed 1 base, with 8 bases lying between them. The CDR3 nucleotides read TGCAGCGTTGAAAGCGGGCGGAACACCGGGGAGCTGTTTTTT. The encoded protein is CSVESGRNTGELFF.

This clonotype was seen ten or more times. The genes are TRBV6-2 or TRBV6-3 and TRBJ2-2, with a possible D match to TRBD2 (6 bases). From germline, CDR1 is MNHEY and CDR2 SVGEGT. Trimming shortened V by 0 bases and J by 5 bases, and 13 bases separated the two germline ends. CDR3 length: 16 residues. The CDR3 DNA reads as TGTGCCAGCAGTTACTCTTACGCGGGGAGGACCGGGGAGCTGTTTTTT. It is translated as CASSYSYAGRTGELFF.

CDR3 sequence reads: CSAQGASEQFF. The CDR3, as DNA: TGCAGCGCACAGGGGGCGAGTGAGCAGTTCTTC. V gene TRBV29-1 combines with J gene TRBJ2-1, with 9 bases aligning to TRBD1. Germline assignment: CDR1 SQVTM and CDR2 ANQGSEA. J lost 9 bases, V lost 7 bases, and 4 bases had no gene match. This CDR3 is 11 amino acids long.

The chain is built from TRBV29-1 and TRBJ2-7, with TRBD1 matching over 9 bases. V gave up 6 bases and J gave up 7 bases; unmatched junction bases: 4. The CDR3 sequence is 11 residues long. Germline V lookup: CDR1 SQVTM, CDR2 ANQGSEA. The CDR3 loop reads CSVWTGEEQYV. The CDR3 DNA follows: TGCAGCGTCTGGACAGGGGAAGAGCAGTACGTC.

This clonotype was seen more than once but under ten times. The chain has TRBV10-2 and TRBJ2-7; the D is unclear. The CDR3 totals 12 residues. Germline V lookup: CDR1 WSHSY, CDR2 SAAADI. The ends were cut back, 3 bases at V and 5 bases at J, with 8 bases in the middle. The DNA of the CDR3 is TGCGCCAGCAGTGACCTGGCAAACGAGCAGTACGTC. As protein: CASSDLANEQYV.

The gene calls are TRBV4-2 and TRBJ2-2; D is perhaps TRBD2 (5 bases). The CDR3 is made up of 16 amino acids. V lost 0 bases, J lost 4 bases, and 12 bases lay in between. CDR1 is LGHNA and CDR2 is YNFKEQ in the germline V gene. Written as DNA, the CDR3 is TGTGCCAGCAGCCAAGATCCAGCGGTACCCACCGGGGAGCTGTTTTTT. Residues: CASSQDPAVPTGELFF.

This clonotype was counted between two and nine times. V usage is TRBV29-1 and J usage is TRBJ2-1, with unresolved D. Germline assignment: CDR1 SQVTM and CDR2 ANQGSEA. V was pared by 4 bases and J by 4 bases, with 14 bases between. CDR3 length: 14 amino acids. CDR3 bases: TGCAGCGTTGCCGTCTCAGGCGCGTACAATGAGCAGTTCTTC. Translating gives CSVAVSGAYNEQFF.

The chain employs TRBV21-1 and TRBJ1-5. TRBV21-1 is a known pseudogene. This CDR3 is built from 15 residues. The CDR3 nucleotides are TGTGCCAGCAGCAAAGTGTGGGTGAGCAATCAGCCCCAGCATTTT. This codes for CASSKVWVSNQPQHF.

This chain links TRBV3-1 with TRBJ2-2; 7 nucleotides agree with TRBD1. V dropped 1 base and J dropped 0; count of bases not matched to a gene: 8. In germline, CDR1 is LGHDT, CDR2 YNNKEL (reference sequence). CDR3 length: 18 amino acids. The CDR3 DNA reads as TGTGCCAGCAGCCAAGGGTTCGGACAGGCCGCGAACACCGGGGAGCTGTTTTTT. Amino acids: CASSQGFGQAANTGELFF.

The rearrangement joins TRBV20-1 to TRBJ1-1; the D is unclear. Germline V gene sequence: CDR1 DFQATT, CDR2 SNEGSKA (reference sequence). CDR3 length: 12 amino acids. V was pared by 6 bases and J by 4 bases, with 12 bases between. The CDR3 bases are TGCAGTGCCGGTGATCCGATCACTGAAGCTTTCTTT. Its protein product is CSAGDPITEAFF.

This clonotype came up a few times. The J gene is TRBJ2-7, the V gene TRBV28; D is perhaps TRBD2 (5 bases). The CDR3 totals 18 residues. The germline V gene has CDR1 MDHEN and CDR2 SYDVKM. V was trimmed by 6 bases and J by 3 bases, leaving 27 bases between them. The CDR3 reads CASSPRPKGETPHYEQYF. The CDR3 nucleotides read TGTGCCAGCAGCCCTCGTCCAAAGGGAGAGACGCCCCACTACGAGCAGTACTTC.

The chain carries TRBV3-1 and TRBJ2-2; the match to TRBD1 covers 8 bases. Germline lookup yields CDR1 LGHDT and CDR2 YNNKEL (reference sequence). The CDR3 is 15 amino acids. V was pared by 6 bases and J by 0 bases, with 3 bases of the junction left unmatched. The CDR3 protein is CASSPGGSNTGELFF. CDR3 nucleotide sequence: TGTGCCAGCAGTCCAGGGGGCTCGAACACCGGGGAGCTGTTTTTT.

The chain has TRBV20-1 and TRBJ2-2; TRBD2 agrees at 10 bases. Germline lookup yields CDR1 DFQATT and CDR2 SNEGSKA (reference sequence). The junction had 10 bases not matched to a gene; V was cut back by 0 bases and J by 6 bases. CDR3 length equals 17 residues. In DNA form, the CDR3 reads TGCAGTGCTAGAGATCTAAGCGGGAGGGCCTTTCCCGGGGAGCTGTTTTTT. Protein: CSARDLSGRAFPGELFF.

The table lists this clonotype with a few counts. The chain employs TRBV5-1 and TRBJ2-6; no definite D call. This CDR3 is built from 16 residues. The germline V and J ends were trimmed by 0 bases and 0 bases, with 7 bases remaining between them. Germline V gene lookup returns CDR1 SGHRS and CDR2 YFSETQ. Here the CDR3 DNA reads TGCGCCAGCAGCTTGGATCCGAGCTCTGGGGCCAACGTCCTGACTTTC. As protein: CASSLDPSSGANVLTF.

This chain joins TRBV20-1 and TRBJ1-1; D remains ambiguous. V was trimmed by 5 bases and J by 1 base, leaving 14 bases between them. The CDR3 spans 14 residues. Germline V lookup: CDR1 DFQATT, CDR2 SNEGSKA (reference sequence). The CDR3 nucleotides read TGCAGTGCTCCTTCTCAGGACGGGAACACTGAAGCTTTCTTT. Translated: CSAPSQDGNTEAFF.